This T cell receptor (beta chain) was recorded in a study of T cell responses to AZD1222 COVID-19 vaccine. The assay was immunoSEQ multiplex PCR, and TCRdb's table has in-frame clones only and misses some. The sample has fewer than 200,000 clones; 88% are singletons. Trimming took 6 bases from V and 2 from J, leaving 16 bases between them. The CDR3 is 15 amino acids. The germline CDR1 and CDR2 sequences are SEHNR and FQNEAQ (reference sequence). The chain carries TRBV7-9 and TRBJ1-1; D gene uncertain. This material consisted of peripheral blood, taken 28 days after the second AZD1222 dose. The TCR sequence derives from an adult who received the AZD1222 COVID-19 vaccine. CDR3 DNA sequence: TGTGCCAGCAGACTAGGGCCGGGCGGCAACACTGAAGCTTTCTTT. It yields the protein CASRLGPGGNTEAFF.